This entry lists 30 T cell receptor beta chains sequenced from one sample in a study of T cell responses to AZD1222 COVID-19 vaccine. The table came from immunoSEQ multiplex PCR; TCRdb's copy has only in-frame clones and leaves some out. The sample carries about 150,000 clones, more than 80% recorded once. Source: peripheral blood, taken 28 days after the second AZD1222 dose. Source of these receptors: an adult who received the AZD1222 COVID-19 vaccine.

A few counts support this clone. The chain combines TRBV24-1 with TRBJ1-5, with 8 nucleotides matching TRBD1. Germline V CDR1 and CDR2: KGHDR, SFDVKD. V gave up 3 bases and J gave up 3 bases; unmatched junction bases: 6. The CDR3 is made up of 16 amino acids. In DNA form, the CDR3 reads TGTGCCACCAGTGATCATAAACAGGGGGACAATCAGCCCCAGCATTTT. It codes for CATSDHKQGDNQPQHF.

The gene calls are TRBV4-1 and TRBJ2-7; TRBD2 might be the D (5 bases). CDR3 size: 15 residues. Looked up from germline, CDR1 is MGHRA and CDR2 is YSYEKL. Trimming removed 5 bases at V and 2 bases at J, with 16 bases between. The CDR3 nucleotides are TGCGCCAGCAGCTCGCTAGGGAGTCCCCCCTACGAGCAGTACTTC. This codes for CASSSLGSPPYEQYF.

The chain joins TRBV6-6 to TRBJ1-1, with D hard to call. Per the germline V gene, CDR1 is MNHNY and CDR2 is SVGAGI (reference sequence). V was cut by 6 bases and J by 1 base, with 15 bases left in between. The CDR3 consists of 15 residues. CDR3 sequence: CASSLQHGRNTEAFF. The CDR3, as DNA: TGTGCCAGCAGCTTACAACACGGACGGAACACTGAAGCTTTCTTT.

The rearrangement joins TRBV7-2 to TRBJ2-3, with 7 bases that match TRBD2. The germline gives CDR1 SGHTA, CDR2 FQGNSA. Trimming cost V 4 bases and J 0 bases; bases outside gene matches: 13. This CDR3 has 18 amino acids. This CDR3 is CASSSPSREAGSTDTQYF. CDR3 DNA sequence: TGTGCCAGCAGCTCCCCCAGCCGGGAGGCGGGTAGCACAGATACGCAGTATTTT.

The V and J genes are TRBV5-6 and TRBJ1-2, with D maybe TRBD1 (6 bases). Germline lookup yields CDR1 SGHDT and CDR2 YYEEEE. Between the trimmed V and J ends, which lost 0 bases and 5 bases, there was a span of 11 bases. The CDR3 runs to 14 residues. CDR3 region: CASSLVAGAYGYTF. As DNA, the CDR3 is TGTGCCAGCAGCTTGGTCGCGGGGGCTTATGGCTACACCTTC. Using reference TRBV5-6 and TRBJ1-2 for the parts outside the CDR3, the full variable domain is DAGVTQSPTHLIKTRGQQVTLRCSPKSGHDTVSWYQQALGQGPQFIFQYYEEEERQRGNFPDRFSGHQFPNYSSELNVNALLLGDSALYLCASSLVAGAYGYTFGSGTRLTVV.

This clone came up once. A junction end diverges from the germline sequence, so it may reflect a read error. V usage is TRBV24-1 and J usage is TRBJ2-2, with unresolved D. Germline CDR1 is KGHDR and CDR2 is SFDVKD. The CDR3 length is 12 residues. In DNA, the CDR3 is TGTGCCACCAGTGATTACACCAGGGAGCTGTTTTTT. Its protein is CATSDYTRELFF.

The chain recombines TRBV7-9 with TRBJ2-1; 10 nucleotides line up with TRBD2. Germline lookup yields CDR1 SEHNR and CDR2 FQNEAQ (reference sequence). With 2 bases clipped from V and 3 bases from J, the junction kept 10 bases outside the gene matches. CDR3 size: 18 residues. CDR3 protein: CASSLRPASGRLYNEQFF. The DNA for the CDR3 is TGTGCCAGCAGCTTAAGGCCTGCTAGCGGGAGACTCTACAATGAGCAGTTCTTC. Drawing the rest from reference TRBV7-9 and TRBJ2-1, the complete variable domain is DTGVSQNPRHKITKRGQNVTFRCDPISEHNRLYWYRQTLGQGPEFLTYFQNEAQLEKSRLLSDRFSAERPKGSFSTLEIQRTEQGDSAMYLCASSLRPASGRLYNEQFFGPGTRLTVL.

The V call is TRBV5-1, the J call TRBJ1-2; D is uncertain. CDR1 and CDR2 (germline): SGHRS, YFSETQ. The CDR3 contains 13 residues. Trimming shortened V by 0 bases and J by 8 bases, and 11 bases separated the two germline ends. The CDR3 sequence: CASSLGSGRGYTF. CDR3 sequence (DNA): TGCGCCAGCAGCTTGGGTTCGGGTAGAGGCTACACCTTC.

CDR3 in DNA: TGTGCCAGTAGTATTCTGGGAGAAAAACTGTTTTTT. It specifies CASSILGEKLFF. The V call is TRBV19, the J call TRBJ1-4; D gene ambiguous. Germline loops: CDR1 LNHDA, CDR2 SQIVND (reference sequence). V was pared by 3 bases and J by 8 bases, with 7 bases between. The CDR3 has 12 residues.

J is TRBJ1-5 and V is TRBV6-5; no clear D gene. This CDR3 contains 13 residues. V gave up 5 bases and J gave up 5 bases, with 10 bases separating them. Germline V gene data show CDR1 as MNHEY and CDR2 as SVGAGI. CDR3 nucleotide sequence: TGTGCCAGCAGTCCAACCCGGGATCAGCCCCAGCATTTT. This codes for CASSPTRDQPQHF.

V gene TRBV5-1 combines with J gene TRBJ2-3; TRBD2 matches 10 bases. J lost 2 bases, V lost 0 bases, and 6 bases had no gene match. The CDR3 has 17 residues. Looked up from germline, CDR1 is SGHRS and CDR2 is YFSETQ. Written as DNA, the CDR3 is TGCGCCAGCAGCTTGGAGTCTAGCGGGAGTCCCACAGATACGCAGTATTTT. Its translation is CASSLESSGSPTDTQYF.

The rearrangement uses TRBV7-8 and TRBJ1-6; D not certain. The germline gives CDR1 SGHVS, CDR2 FQNEAQ. CDR3 size: 14 residues. With 4 bases removed from V and 10 bases from J, the gap between germline ends came to 14 bases. DNA of the CDR3: TGTGCCAGCAGCTCAACTCTACTCGGGTCACCCCTCCACTTT. It encodes CASSSTLLGSPLHF.

This clone has only one observation. J is TRBJ1-2 and V is TRBV6-1; D gene ambiguous. Germline V gene sequence: CDR1 MNHNS, CDR2 SASEGT. This CDR3 has 13 amino acids. Trimming shortened V by 2 bases and J by 2 bases, and 6 bases separated the two germline ends. In DNA, the CDR3 is TGTGCCAGCAGTGAAATCAGGAACTATGGCTACACCTTC. Its translation is CASSEIRNYGYTF.

The CDR3 DNA sequence: TGTGCCAGCAGTTCCGGACAGGGGTGGTACGAGCAGTACTTC. It translates to CASSSGQGWYEQYF. The rearrangement links TRBV27 to TRBJ2-7; TRBD1 aligns across 9 bases. Germline V gene sequence: CDR1 MNHEY, CDR2 SMNVEV (reference sequence). The CDR3 is made up of 14 amino acids. V shed 4 bases, J shed 4 bases, and the junction held 5 bases outside the gene matches.

The genes are TRBV3-1 (or the pseudogene TRBV3-2) and TRBJ1-4; D unresolved. Germline V gene data show CDR1 as LGHDT and CDR2 as YNNKEL (reference sequence). Between the trimmed V and J ends, which lost 2 bases and 4 bases, there was a span of 2 bases. The CDR3 totals 12 residues. CDR3 sequence reads: CASSQINEKLFF. Here the CDR3 DNA reads TGTGCCAGCAGCCAAATTAATGAAAAACTGTTTTTT.

The J gene is TRBJ2-7, the V gene TRBV6-2 or TRBV6-3, with 7 bases aligning to TRBD1. With 7 bases clipped from V and 7 bases from J, the junction kept 7 bases outside the gene matches. Germline loops: CDR1 MNHEY, CDR2 SVGEGT. The CDR3 extends over 12 amino acids. The DNA for the CDR3 is TGTGCCAGCACCCCACACAGGGGTGAGCAGTACTTC. Its protein product is CASTPHRGEQYF.

V and J are TRBV19 and TRBJ1-2; D may be TRBD1 (6 bases). The germline gives CDR1 LNHDA, CDR2 SQIVND (reference sequence). Trimming stripped 5 bases from V and 2 bases from J, with 27 bases between. This CDR3 comprises 19 residues. CDR3 in amino acids: CASSLLYPGHGYSNYGYTF. In DNA, the CDR3 is TGTGCCAGTAGTCTTCTTTACCCGGGACACGGCTACTCAAACTATGGCTACACCTTC.

CDR3 sequence reads: CARTGQGCYGYTF. The CDR3 bases are TGTGCCAGGACGGGACAGGGGTGTTATGGCTACACCTTC. The chain joins TRBV21-1 to TRBJ1-2; the D call TRBD1 from the table was never checked on the DNA. TRBV21-1 is labeled a pseudogene. This CDR3 spans 13 amino acids.

This chain joins TRBV7-2 and TRBJ1-3, with D possibly matching TRBD1 (6 bases). CDR3 size: 15 residues. V lost 5 bases, J lost 4 bases, and 15 bases lay in between. The germline V gene encodes CDR1 SGHTA and CDR2 FQGNSA. CDR3 in amino acids: CASSIHRAPGNTIYF. CDR3 DNA sequence: TGTGCCAGCAGCATACACAGGGCGCCCGGAAACACCATATATTTT.

This clone was seen a single time. The genes are TRBV30 and TRBJ1-1; D gene ambiguous. Germline CDR1 and CDR2: GTSNPN and SVGIG (reference sequence). The CDR3 is 13 residues long. Trimming removed 3 bases from V and 1 base from J, with 9 bases in between. This chain's CDR3 is CAWRQTGNTEAFF. CDR3 coding DNA: TGTGCCTGGAGGCAGACGGGGAACACTGAAGCTTTCTTT.

This chain links TRBV30 with TRBJ1-1; D gene ambiguous. The CDR3 spans 13 residues. Trimming pared 1 base from V and 3 bases from J, leaving 9 bases between. Germline V gives CDR1 GTSNPN, CDR2 SVGIG (reference sequence). CDR3 loop: CAWSGHLYTEAFF. Written as DNA, the CDR3 is TGTGCCTGGAGTGGACACCTTTACACTGAAGCTTTCTTT.

The chain has TRBV3-1 (or the pseudogene TRBV3-2) and TRBJ2-3; maybe TRBD2 (6 bases). Germline V gene sequence: CDR1 LGHDT, CDR2 YNNKEL (reference sequence). Trimming removed 0 bases at V and 0 bases at J, with 10 bases between. The CDR3 is 16 residues long. DNA for the CDR3: TGTGCCAGCAGCCAAGAGACTAGAGTTAGCACAGATACGCAGTATTTT. This gives the protein CASSQETRVSTDTQYF.

CDR3 DNA: TGTGCCAGCAGTCGTGGACTAGCGGGAGGATACGAGCAGTACTTC. Residues: CASSRGLAGGYEQYF. The chain recombines TRBV27 with TRBJ2-7; TRBD2 agrees at 14 bases. J lost 4 bases, V lost 5 bases, and 4 bases had no gene match. Germline V gene lookup returns CDR1 MNHEY and CDR2 SMNVEV (reference sequence). The CDR3 runs to 15 residues.

V gene TRBV9 combines with J gene TRBJ1-1; TRBD1 is a possible D gene (5 bases). Germline V gene lookup returns CDR1 SGDLS and CDR2 YYNGEE. The CDR3 consists of 14 residues. V lost 0 bases to trimming and J lost 0 bases, with 6 bases between them. CDR3 in amino acids: CASSVEGLNTEAFF. In DNA form, the CDR3 reads TGTGCCAGCAGCGTAGAGGGGTTGAACACTGAAGCTTTCTTT.

CDR3 nucleotides: TGTGCCAGCTCACGTGGACAGGGGGCCAGCCAACAGCCCCAGCATTTT. Translation gives CASSRGQGASQQPQHF. V usage is TRBV18 and J usage is TRBJ1-5; 11 bases are shared with TRBD1. V was clipped by 4 bases and J by 7 bases; unmatched bases: 9. The CDR3 extends over 16 amino acids. Germline V gives CDR1 KGHSH, CDR2 LQKENI.

This sequence joins TRBV2 and TRBJ1-2; a possible D gene is TRBD1 (6 bases). Trimming pared 7 bases from V and 7 bases from J, leaving 16 bases between. The CDR3 is 13 residues long. Looked up from germline, CDR1 is SNHLY and CDR2 is FYNNEI. The CDR3 spells CASIGTNYPGYTF. In nucleotides, the CDR3 is TGTGCCAGCATAGGGACAAACTACCCTGGCTACACCTTC.

The CDR3 coding sequence is TGTGCCACCAGCAGAGATCGGACCAGGGCCACTGAAGCTTTCTTT. Translated, it gives CATSRDRTRATEAFF. V gene TRBV15 combines with J gene TRBJ1-1; D might be TRBD1 (5 bases). Germline values: CDR1 LNHNV, CDR2 YYDKDF (reference sequence). Trimming took 0 bases from V and 4 from J, leaving 12 bases between them. CDR3 length equals 15 residues.

This chain links TRBV6-6 with TRBJ2-7; D possibly corresponds to TRBD1 (5 bases). Germline lookup yields CDR1 MNHNY and CDR2 SVGAGI (reference sequence). The V gene lost 4 bases and the J gene lost 3 bases, with 10 bases spanning the gap. CDR3 size: 13 residues. The CDR3: CASSSDTFYEQYF. CDR3 nucleotides: TGTGCCAGCAGTTCGGACACATTCTACGAGCAGTACTTC.

This rearrangement joins TRBV5-1 to TRBJ2-1; D may match TRBD1 or TRBD2 (5 bases each). Germline V lookup: CDR1 SGHRS, CDR2 YFSETQ. The CDR3 has 15 amino acids. The germline V and J ends were trimmed by 4 bases and 0 bases, with 11 bases remaining between them. Here the CDR3 DNA reads TGCGCCAGCAGCGAGGGACGGAGCTCCTACAATGAGCAGTTCTTC. Protein: CASSEGRSSYNEQFF.

The chain recombines TRBV5-1 with TRBJ2-3; 9 bases agree with TRBD1. CDR3 length: 15 residues. Looked up from germline, CDR1 is SGHRS and CDR2 is YFSETQ. With V trimmed by 8 bases and J by 3 bases, 10 bases remained unmatched. CDR3 DNA sequence: TGCGCCAGTACTTTCCGGGACAGGGTGACAGATACGCAGTATTTT. This gives the protein CASTFRDRVTDTQYF.